Included here is one T cell receptor (beta chain) sequence, with context. Its matching antigen is unknown. This was the immunoSEQ v3.0 assay at survey level. Assay: immunoSEQ multiplex PCR; the TCRdb copy retains only in-frame clones and omits some. The sample lists 20,000 to 30,000 clones, 65% to 90% occurring once. This specimen belongs to a study of long-term antiretroviral therapy in people with HIV. Germline values: CDR1 MDHEN, CDR2 SYDVKM. The germline V and J ends were trimmed by 2 bases and 7 bases, with 8 bases remaining between them. The CDR3 spans 12 residues. General study points: Blood dating 2004 to 2017 may reflect older ART regimens.

V and J are TRBV28 and TRBJ1-2; D is ambiguous. Material: unsorted PBMCs, obtained 1.2 years after starting antiretroviral therapy. This receptor was taken from a man aged 45-65 years with HIV. The CDR3 loop reads CASSLGAFGYTF. The CDR3 DNA reads TGTGCCAGCAGTTTAGGTGCATTTGGCTACACCTTC.